The present TCR beta chain was sequenced within a study of blood T cell repertoires in COVID-19. Looking at the study overall: Specimens from acute and convalescent COVID-19 originated in the United States, Italy and Spain. PBMCs, B-cell-depleted T cells, or T cells provided the cDNA or gDNA that made up the material.

The authors' processing: Counts of nucleated cells, estimated from reference gene primer amplification, were obtained. Clones were sequenced by immunoSEQ multiplex PCR, and TCRdb holds only the in-frame ones, with some missing. For V, J and clone size, that table is used; D and trimming come from the DNA. This sample has roughly 160,000 clones, with more than 70% found just once. From germline, CDR1 is LGHNA and CDR2 YNFKEQ. The CDR3 loop spans 15 amino acids. Unmatched junction bases numbered 10, after V lost 5 bases and J lost 5 bases. The specimen sequenced was peripheral blood. The TCR was taken from a woman aged 80 or over with active or convalescent COVID-19. This chain links TRBV4-2 with TRBJ1-1; 8 bases are shared with TRBD1. CDR3 coding DNA: TGTGCCAGCAGCACACGGACAGGGCCGAGGACTGAAGCTTTCTTT. Its protein is CASSTRTGPRTEAFF.